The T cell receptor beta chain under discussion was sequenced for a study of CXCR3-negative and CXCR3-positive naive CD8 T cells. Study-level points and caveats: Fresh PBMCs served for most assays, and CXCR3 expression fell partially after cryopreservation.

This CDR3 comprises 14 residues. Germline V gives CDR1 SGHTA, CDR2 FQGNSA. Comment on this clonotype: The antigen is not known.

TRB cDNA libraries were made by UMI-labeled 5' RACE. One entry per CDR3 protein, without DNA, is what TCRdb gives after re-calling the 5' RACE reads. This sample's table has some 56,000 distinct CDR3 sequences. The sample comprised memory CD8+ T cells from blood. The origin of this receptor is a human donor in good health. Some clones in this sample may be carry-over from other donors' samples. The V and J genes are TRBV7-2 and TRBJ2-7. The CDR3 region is CASSLGTGAYEQYF.